These 5 T cell receptor beta chains originate from one sample sequenced in a study of blood T cell repertoires in COVID-19. Sequencing used immunoSEQ multiplex PCR; TCRdb keeps in-frame clones, though not all of them. The table lists just under 65,000 clones, about 70% of them singletons, with approximately 5.6% in the top ten. The material sequenced was peripheral blood. The source is a human donor in a cohort sampled during active COVID-19.

This clone turned up a few times. CDR3 coding DNA: TGTGCCAGCAGCACCCCCTCTCGGCCCACGGGGACTGAAGCTTTCTTT. Translating gives CASSTPSRPTGTEAFF. The genes are TRBV6-2 or TRBV6-3 and TRBJ1-1; D ambiguous. The V gene lost 6 bases and the J gene lost 5 bases, with 22 bases spanning the gap. The CDR3 has 16 residues. The germline gives CDR1 MNHEY, CDR2 SVGEGT.

The V call is TRBV7-2, the J call TRBJ2-3, with 9 nucleotides matching TRBD2. The germline gives CDR1 SGHTA, CDR2 FQGNSA. Losses at the gene ends were 0 bases for V and 1 base for J; bases not matched to a gene: 5. The length of the CDR3 is 17 residues. DNA for the CDR3: TGTGCCAGCAGCTTAGCCCCTAGCGGGGTGCGCACAGATACGCAGTATTTT. Protein sequence: CASSLAPSGVRTDTQYF.

This clone occurred a few times. J is TRBJ1-2 and V is TRBV5-6, with D perhaps TRBD1 (6 bases). Germline V gives CDR1 SGHDT, CDR2 YYEEEE. This CDR3 comprises 12 residues. V lost 5 bases, J lost 4 bases, and 9 bases lay in between. The CDR3 DNA reads as TGTGCCAGCAGAGACAGGATCTATGGCTACACCTTC. It yields the protein CASRDRIYGYTF. Supplemented by reference TRBV5-6 and TRBJ1-2, the full variable domain reads DAGVTQSPTHLIKTRGQQVTLRCSPKSGHDTVSWYQQALGQGPQFIFQYYEEEERQRGNFPDRFSGHQFPNYSSELNVNALLLGDSALYLCASRDRIYGYTFGSGTRLTVV.

This clone was seen ten or more times. This sequence joins TRBV7-8 and TRBJ1-1; TRBD1 agrees at 8 bases. CDR3 length: 13 residues. V was pared by 6 bases and J by 6 bases, with 6 bases of the junction left unmatched. From germline, CDR1 is SGHVS and CDR2 FQNEAQ. The chain's CDR3 is CASRPQGGPEAFF. CDR3 nucleotides: TGTGCCAGCAGACCACAGGGGGGACCTGAAGCTTTCTTT.

This clone came up a few times. The V and J genes are TRBV5-4 and TRBJ2-1; 7 nucleotides agree with TRBD2. CDR1 is SGHNT and CDR2 is YYREEE in the germline V gene (reference sequence). V gave up 0 bases and J gave up 2 bases; unmatched junction bases: 2. The CDR3 has 15 residues. The CDR3 loop reads CASSLASGAYNEQFF. The DNA of the CDR3 is TGTGCCAGCAGCTTGGCTAGCGGAGCCTACAATGAGCAGTTCTTC.